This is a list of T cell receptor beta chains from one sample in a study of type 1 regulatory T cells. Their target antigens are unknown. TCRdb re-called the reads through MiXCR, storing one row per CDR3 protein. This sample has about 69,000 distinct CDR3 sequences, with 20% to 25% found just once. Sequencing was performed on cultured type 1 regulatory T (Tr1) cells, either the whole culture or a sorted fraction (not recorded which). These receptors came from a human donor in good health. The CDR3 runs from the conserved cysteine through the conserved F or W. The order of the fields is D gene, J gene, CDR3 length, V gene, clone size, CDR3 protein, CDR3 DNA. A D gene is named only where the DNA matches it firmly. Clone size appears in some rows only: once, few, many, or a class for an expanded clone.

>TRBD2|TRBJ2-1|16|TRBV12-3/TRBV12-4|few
CASRVAGGGYYNEQFF
TGTGCCAGCAGAGTAGCGGGAGGAGGCTACTACAATGAGCAGTTCTTC
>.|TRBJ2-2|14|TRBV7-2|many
CASQGGEFTGELFF
TGTGCCAGCCAAGGGGGGGAGTTCACCGGGGAGCTGTTTTTT
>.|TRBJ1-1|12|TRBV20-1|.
CSARESRTEAFF
TGCAGTGCCCGGGAAAGTAGGACTGAAGCTTTCTTT
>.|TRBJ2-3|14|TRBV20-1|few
CSARAGAGTDTQYF
TGCAGTGCTAGAGCGGGAGCCGGGACAGATACGCAGTATTTT
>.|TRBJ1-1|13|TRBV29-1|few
CSVQGLRRTEAFF
TGCAGCGTCCAGGGACTCCGGAGGACTGAAGCTTTCTTT
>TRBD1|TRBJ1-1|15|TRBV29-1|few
CSVEEGQGARTEAFF
TGCAGCGTTGAAGAAGGGCAGGGGGCGCGGACTGAAGCTTTCTTT
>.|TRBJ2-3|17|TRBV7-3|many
CASSSPGTPGREYTQYF
TGTGCCAGCAGCTCCCCCGGGACGCCGGGTCGGGAGTATACGCAGTATTTT
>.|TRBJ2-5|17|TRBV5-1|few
CASSLSPGSSFQETQYF
TGCGCCAGCAGCTTGTCGCCTGGCAGCTCCTTCCAAGAGACCCAGTACTTC
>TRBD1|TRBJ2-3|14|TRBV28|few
CASSFGTGRDTQYF
TGTGCCAGCAGTTTTGGGACAGGAAGGGATACGCAGTATTTT
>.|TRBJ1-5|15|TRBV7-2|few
CASSLGRPPDQPQHF
TGTGCCAGCAGCTTAGGCAGGCCACCGGATCAGCCCCAGCATTTT
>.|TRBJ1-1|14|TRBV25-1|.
CASSARRGDTEAFF
TGTGCCAGCAGTGCTCGACGGGGGGACACTGAAGCTTTCTTT
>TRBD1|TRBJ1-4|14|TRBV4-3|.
CASSQGQGNEKLFF
TGCGCCAGCAGCCAAGGACAGGGAAATGAAAAACTGTTTTTT
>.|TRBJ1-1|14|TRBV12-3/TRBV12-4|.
CASSFIPPNTEAFF
TGTGCCAGCAGTTTTATCCCACCGAACACTGAAGCTTTCTTT
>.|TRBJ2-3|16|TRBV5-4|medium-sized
CASSLEREQGVDTQYF
TGTGCCAGCAGCTTGGAGAGGGAACAGGGCGTAGATACGCAGTATTTT
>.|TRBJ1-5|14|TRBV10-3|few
CAISESRANQPQHF
TGTGCCATCAGTGAGTCCAGGGCGAATCAGCCCCAGCATTTT
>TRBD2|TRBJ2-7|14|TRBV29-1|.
CSVGTSVTSYEQYF
TGCAGCGTGGGAACTAGCGTCACCTCCTACGAGCAGTACTTC
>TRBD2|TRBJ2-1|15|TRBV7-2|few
CASSLRLAGNNEQFF
TGTGCCAGCAGCCTCCGACTAGCGGGCAACAATGAGCAGTTCTTC
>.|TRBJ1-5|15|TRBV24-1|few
CATSAGGYSNQPQHF
TGTGCCACCTCTGCCGGGGGATATAGCAATCAGCCCCAGCATTTT
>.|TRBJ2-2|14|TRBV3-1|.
CASSQDSYAGELFF
TGTGCCAGCAGCCAAGACTCGTATGCCGGGGAGCTGTTTTTT
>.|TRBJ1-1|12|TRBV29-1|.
CSVHGGGTEAFF
TGCAGCGTGCACGGTGGGGGGACTGAAGCTTTCTTT
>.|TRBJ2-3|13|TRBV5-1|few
CASSLGISDTQYF
TGCGCCAGCAGCTTAGGTATTTCAGATACGCAGTATTTT
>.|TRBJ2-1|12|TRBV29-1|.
CSVVPTSSEQFF
TGCAGCGTTGTCCCGACTAGTAGCGAGCAGTTCTTC